A selection of T cell receptor beta chains follows, all from one sample in a study of T-cell memory formation after mild COVID-19. Using its own MiXCR run on the 5' RACE reads, TCRdb lists one record per CDR3 protein. The table has tens of thousands of distinct CDR3 sequences, roughly 14% seen once. The specimen sequenced was PBMCs or a T cell subset sorted from them (not recorded which). The receptors stem from an adult woman who had mild COVID-19 (a few samples of this study predate the infection). Cell type and time point are not known. The CDR3 runs from the conserved cysteine through the conserved F or W. The D gene is left open where the match is weak. The size entry is marked missing in some rows and otherwise reads once, few, many or a size class.

DNA	CDR3	size	V	J	D
TGTGCCAGCCCTACAGGGCCCTATAGCAATCAGCCCCAGCATTTT	CASPTGPYSNQPQHF	few	TRBV21-1	TRBJ1-5	NA
TGTGCCAGCAGCCGGGGACTAGCGGGGGGGCATTCCTACAATGAGCAGTTCTTC	CASSRGLAGGHSYNEQFF	few	TRBV7-8	TRBJ2-1	TRBD2
TGTGCCAGCAGTTCCTTCGGTGGCACAGATCAGCCCCAGCATTTT	CASSSFGGTDQPQHF	NA	TRBV7-2	TRBJ1-5	NA
TGCGCCAGCAGCTTGGTGAGCGGGGAAGTTTACAATGAGCAGTTCTTC	CASSLVSGEVYNEQFF	NA	TRBV5-1	TRBJ2-1	TRBD2
TGTGCCAGCAGCACAACAGGGGACACCGGGGAGCTGTTTTTT	CASSTTGDTGELFF	few	TRBV7-8	TRBJ2-2	TRBD1
TGTGCCTGGAGCGATTATAGAAATGAAGCTTTCTTT	CAWSDYRNEAFF	few	TRBV30	TRBJ1-1	NA
TGTGCCAGCAGTTACTCGTCCGAATATGGCTACACCTTC	CASSYSSEYGYTF	NA	TRBV6-5	TRBJ1-2	NA
TGTGCCAGCAGCGCCCCAATCGGCTACAATGAGCAGTTCTTC	CASSAPIGYNEQFF	many	TRBV7-9	TRBJ2-1	NA
TGCAGTGCTAGAGACGAGCGGGGGCCAGGCTCGGGCACCGGGGAGCTGTTTTTT	CSARDERGPGSGTGELFF	NA	TRBV20-1	TRBJ2-2	TRBD2
TGTGCCAGCAGTTACTCGATCGGGCTTGGGGGCTATGGCTACACCTTC	CASSYSIGLGGYGYTF	few	TRBV6-5	TRBJ1-2	NA
TGTGCCAGCAGCTTACCCCTGGACAGCTACACAGATACGCAGTATTTT	CASSLPLDSYTDTQYF	few	TRBV11-2	TRBJ2-3	NA
TGCGCCAGCAGCTTCGGGAGGCCCTACGAGCAGTACTTC	CASSFGRPYEQYF	NA	TRBV5-1	TRBJ2-7	TRBD2
TGTGCCAGCAGCCCGATGGGGAGACAGGTAGTCACCGGGGAGCTGTTTTTT	CASSPMGRQVVTGELFF	NA	TRBV7-8	TRBJ2-2	NA
TGTGCCAGTAGTATGGACAGGAACAATGAGCAGTTCTTC	CASSMDRNNEQFF	few	TRBV19	TRBJ2-1	TRBD1
TGCGCCAGCAGCTTGTGGACTAGCGTAGGAACCGGGGAGCTGTTTTTT	CASSLWTSVGTGELFF	many	TRBV5-1	TRBJ2-2	TRBD2
TGTGCCAGCAGTGCCGCTAGACCTCGGGACGAGCAGTACTTC	CASSAARPRDEQYF	NA	TRBV25-1	TRBJ2-7	NA
TGTGCCAGCAGCCAAGGATGGGGGGGACGCACAGATACGCAGTATTTT	CASSQGWGGRTDTQYF	NA	TRBV3-1	TRBJ2-3	TRBD2
TGTGCCACCAGCAGAGTAGAGGGCCCTGATACGCAGTATTTT	CATSRVEGPDTQYF	few	TRBV15	TRBJ2-3	NA
TGCGCCAGCAGTCAATCGGGCAGGGTCCCTCTCTCTGGGGCCAACGTCCTGACTTTC	CASSQSGRVPLSGANVLTF	NA	TRBV23-1	TRBJ2-6	NA
TGTGCCAGCAGTGAAGACCGGGTGGGGATGACTGAAGCTTTCTTT	CASSEDRVGMTEAFF	NA	TRBV6-1	TRBJ1-1	NA
TGCGCCAGCAGCCAAGATTCTGCTAGCGGGAGGGGCTACAATGAGCAGTTCTTC	CASSQDSASGRGYNEQFF	NA	TRBV4-3	TRBJ2-1	TRBD2
TGCGCCAGCAGCCCAGACCCAAACACTGAAGCTTTCTTT	CASSPDPNTEAFF	few	TRBV4-3	TRBJ1-1	NA
TGCAGTGCTAGAGTCGATTGGGGGTTCAATGAGCAGTTCTTC	CSARVDWGFNEQFF	many	TRBV20-1	TRBJ2-1	NA
TGCAGCGTGGGCGAAGACAGCCACTACGAGCAGTACTTC	CSVGEDSHYEQYF	NA	TRBV29-1	TRBJ2-7	NA
TGTGCCAGCAGCTTCGACAGGCAGCCCCAGCATTTT	CASSFDRQPQHF	NA	TRBV7-9	TRBJ1-5	NA
TGCGCCAGCAGCTTGCCCACGGGACAGGGATATACTGAAGCTTTCTTT	CASSLPTGQGYTEAFF	NA	TRBV5-1	TRBJ1-1	TRBD1
TGTGCCAGCAGTTTCTCTGGTTCTGGAAACACCATATATTTT	CASSFSGSGNTIYF	NA	TRBV27	TRBJ1-3	NA
TGTGCCAGCAGTTATGAGTGGGATACGCAGTATTTT	CASSYEWDTQYF	few	TRBV6-6	TRBJ2-3	NA
TGCGCCAGCAGCCAAGATGAGGGACTAGCGGGGGAAGATACGCAGTATTTT	CASSQDEGLAGEDTQYF	few	TRBV4-1	TRBJ2-3	TRBD2
TGTGCCAGCAGCGCATCGACAGGACAACCCTATGGCTACACCTTC	CASSASTGQPYGYTF	NA	TRBV9	TRBJ1-2	NA
TGCAGCGTCAGAACTATGGCCCTAGCGGGAGGTCTGAACACCGGGGAGCTGTTTTTT	CSVRTMALAGGLNTGELFF	NA	TRBV29-1	TRBJ2-2	TRBD2
TGTGCCAGCAGTTTCGGCACACAAGAGACCCAGTACTTC	CASSFGTQETQYF	NA	TRBV12-3/TRBV12-4	TRBJ2-5	NA
TGTGCCAGCTTAAAACAGGAGACCTACAATGAGCAGTTCTTC	CASLKQETYNEQFF	many	TRBV5-4	TRBJ2-1	NA
TGCAGTGCCAGACAGGGTCCCTACGAGCAGTACTTC	CSARQGPYEQYF	NA	TRBV20-1	TRBJ2-7	TRBD1
TGTGCCAGCACACAGAGGGGGATCTACGAGCAGTACTTC	CASTQRGIYEQYF	NA	TRBV11-2	TRBJ2-7	NA
TGTGCCAGCAGCAAAGAAGGATCAACTCGGGGCACCGGGGAGCTGTTTTTT	CASSKEGSTRGTGELFF	NA	TRBV21-1	TRBJ2-2	NA
TGCGCCAGCAGCTTGGTGTCATCCGATACGCAGTATTTT	CASSLVSSDTQYF	NA	TRBV5-1	TRBJ2-3	NA
TGTGCCAGCAGCCAAAGGGCCGGACTAGCGGCTTACGAGCAGTACTTC	CASSQRAGLAAYEQYF	few	TRBV7-2	TRBJ2-7	TRBD2
TGTGCCAGCTCACCACGATCCCCGGGAGAATACGAGCAGTACTTC	CASSPRSPGEYEQYF	NA	TRBV18	TRBJ2-7	NA
TGCGCCAGCAGCTTGGAAGACGTAGAAGCTAACTATGGCTACACCTTC	CASSLEDVEANYGYTF	few	TRBV5-1	TRBJ1-2	NA
TGTGCCAGCAGGCTGGGGACAGGGTTAAACGAGCAGTACTTC	CASRLGTGLNEQYF	NA	TRBV5-6	TRBJ2-7	TRBD1
TGTGCCAGCGGGGGACTTCGAGGCGGTGAGCAGTTCTTC	CASGGLRGGEQFF	NA	TRBV7-9	TRBJ2-1	NA
TGTGCCAGCAGCCAGGGGTCCTCGTGGGGGAATACGCAGTATTTT	CASSQGSSWGNTQYF	medium-sized	TRBV14	TRBJ2-3	NA
TGTGCCAGCAGCCCTTACAGACAAGAGACCCAGTACTTC	CASSPYRQETQYF	few	TRBV12-3/TRBV12-4	TRBJ2-5	NA
TGTGCTAGTGGTTTGGCCCAGACTAGCGGGGTCCAAGAGACCCAGTACTTC	CASGLAQTSGVQETQYF	NA	TRBV12-5	TRBJ2-5	TRBD2
TGTGCCAGCTCACCAGAGGGAGGATGGGTAAATCAGCCCCAGCATTTT	CASSPEGGWVNQPQHF	NA	TRBV18	TRBJ1-5	NA
TGTGCCAGCAGTGAGGTGGACAGTGGAACGCAGTATTTT	CASSEVDSGTQYF	few	TRBV25-1	TRBJ2-3	NA
TGTGCCAGTAGAGGACAGGCCGCGCTGGAGCAGTACTTC	CASRGQAALEQYF	NA	TRBV19	TRBJ2-7	TRBD1
TGTGCCACCCTACTGTTGGGGGGCGAAAACACCGGGGAGCTGTTTTTT	CATLLLGGENTGELFF	many	TRBV12-3/TRBV12-4	TRBJ2-2	NA
TGTGCCAGCAGTTCCGGGAATCCCGGACCGAGCGGCCAGCCCCAGCATTTT	CASSSGNPGPSGQPQHF	few	TRBV12-3/TRBV12-4	TRBJ1-5	NA
TGCGCCAGCAGCCAAGATACGGGGGGCTATGGCTACACCTTC	CASSQDTGGYGYTF	many	TRBV4-1	TRBJ1-2	NA
TGCGCCAGCAGCCAAACATGGACTTTTTTGAACACTGAAGCTTTCTTT	CASSQTWTFLNTEAFF	NA	TRBV4-1	TRBJ1-1	NA
TGTGCCAGCAGCCAAGCGGCCTGGGTCTACAATGAGCAGTTCTTC	CASSQAAWVYNEQFF	NA	TRBV3-1	TRBJ2-1	NA